This T cell receptor (beta chain) was sequenced for a study of control samples from healthy donors and cancer patients. TCRdb's table, derived via immunoSEQ multiplex PCR, lists solely in-frame clones and lacks some. This sample has approximately 190,000 clones; about 90% occur once, and the top ten carry 1.8%. CDR1 and CDR2 (germline): SGHTA, FQGNSA. This CDR3 comprises 17 residues. Trimming removed 5 bases from V and 4 bases from J, with 23 bases in between. The V call is TRBV7-2, the J call TRBJ1-2; no clear D gene. What was sequenced was blood. The receptor was isolated from a man aged 25 to 40 in good health. CDR3: CASSTDGRFGVFYGYTF. For the CDR3, the DNA is TGTGCCAGCAGCACCGACGGACGCTTTGGGGTATTCTATGGCTACACCTTC.